Below, one T cell receptor (beta chain) is given with its context. The sample is drawn from a study of technical replicates of blood from a handful of donors. Libraries were prepared by immunoSEQ multiplex PCR; TCRdb keeps only in-frame clonotypes and omits some of them. The profile shows 80,000 or so clones, approximately 94% of them singletons. The trim removed 0 bases at V and 6 bases at J, leaving 2 bases unmatched. The V gene's germline CDR1 is MGHRA and CDR2 YSYEKL. The CDR3 sequence is 14 residues long. Sequenced input: T cells isolated from PBMCs. The origin of this receptor is a human donor in good health. The chain uses TRBV4-1 and TRBJ2-7, with 10 bases matching TRBD2. The CDR3 loop reads CASSQDTSGIEQYF. The CDR3 nucleotides are TGCGCCAGCAGCCAAGACACTAGCGGGATCGAGCAGTACTTC.